This entry describes one T cell receptor (beta chain). TCRdb's table, derived via immunoSEQ multiplex PCR, lists solely in-frame clones and lacks some. The sample consists of about 140,000 clones, 75% to 90% of them appearing once. In germline, CDR1 is MRHNA, CDR2 SNTAGT. This CDR3 contains 14 residues. V was trimmed by 6 bases and J by 4 bases, leaving 10 bases between them. This sample stems from a study of blood T cell repertoires in COVID-19. The specimen sequenced was peripheral blood. The clonotype originates from a woman in her sixties or seventies with active COVID-19. This rearrangement joins TRBV6-4 to TRBJ2-6; no reliable D call. CDR3 loop: CASSNEAGANVLTF. In DNA form, the CDR3 reads TGTGCCAGCAGCAACGAGGCAGGGGCCAACGTCCTGACTTTC.